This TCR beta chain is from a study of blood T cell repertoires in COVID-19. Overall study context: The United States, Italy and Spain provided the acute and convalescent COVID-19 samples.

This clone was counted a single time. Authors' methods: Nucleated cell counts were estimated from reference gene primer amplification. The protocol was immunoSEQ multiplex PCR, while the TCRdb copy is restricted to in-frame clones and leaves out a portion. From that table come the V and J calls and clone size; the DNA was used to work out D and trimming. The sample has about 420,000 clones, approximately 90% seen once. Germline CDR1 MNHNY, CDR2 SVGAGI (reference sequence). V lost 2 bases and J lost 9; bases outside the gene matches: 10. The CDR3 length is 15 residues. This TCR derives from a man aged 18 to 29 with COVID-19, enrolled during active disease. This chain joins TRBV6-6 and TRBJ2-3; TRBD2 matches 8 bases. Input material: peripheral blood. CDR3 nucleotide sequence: TGTGCCAGCAGTTACACTAGCGGCAATGGGCGCACGCAGTATTTT. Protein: CASSYTSGNGRTQYF.